This T cell receptor (beta chain) came from a study of T-cell reconstitution after alpha-beta-depleted transplantation in children. This clonotype turned up a few times. It was with unique molecular identifiers that the TCRbeta library was prepared. TCRdb re-called the PCR reads through MiXCR, storing one row per CDR3 protein. The repertoire holds about 360,000 distinct CDR3 sequences, with about 14% as singletons. CDR3 length: 15 amino acids. Germline V CDR1 and CDR2: SGHRS, YFSETQ. V was trimmed by 0 bases and J by 2 bases, leaving 12 bases between them. V is TRBV5-1 and J is TRBJ2-7, with a tentative D call TRBD1 (7 bases). The sequence was collected from a human donor who donated a stem cell graft to a child with Fanconi anemia. Sequencing was performed on PBMCs, taken from the stem cell graft. The CDR3 loop reads CASSLGTGEAYEQYF. The CDR3 coding sequence is TGCGCCAGCAGCTTGGGAACAGGGGAGGCCTACGAGCAGTACTTC.